This T cell receptor beta chain was sequenced in a study of T cells in women clearing cervical HPV infection. Method: immunoSEQ multiplex PCR; TCRdb's copy keeps in-frame clones and lacks some. The sample data list tens of thousands of clones. Per germline, CDR1 SGHRS and CDR2 YFSETQ. CDR3 length: 14 amino acids. V shed 5 bases and J 6 bases; nucleotides not matched to a gene: 5. Points on this clone: The CDR3 end falls 3 residues outside the read, so it is completed with the germline J gene.

The receptor was isolated from a woman aged 18-69 years with a cervical HPV16 infection that either progressed to CIN3+ or cleared (not recorded which). The chain uses TRBV5-1 and TRBJ2-1; 10 positions agree with TRBD1. The sequenced sample consisted of blood buffy coat. CDR3 loop: CASRGDRGVNEQFF. CDR3 bases read: TGCGCCAGCAGGGGGGACAGGGGTGTCAATGAG.